These 8 T cell receptor beta chains share one sample of origin, sequenced in a study of blood T cell repertoires in COVID-19. Data came from immunoSEQ multiplex PCR; TCRdb stores just in-frame clones and leaves some out. The repertoire includes about 200,000 clones, approximately 84% of them detected once, and around 7% sits in the top ten. Sequenced material: PBMCs or T cells enriched from blood (not recorded which). The receptors here all came from a man between 40 and 49 years old who had recovered from COVID-19.

The chain uses TRBV4-2 and TRBJ2-5; maybe TRBD2 (6 bases). From germline, CDR1 is LGHNA and CDR2 YNFKEQ. Trimming removed 0 bases from V and 7 bases from J, with 18 bases in between. CDR3 length: 16 amino acids. The CDR3 DNA reads as TGTGCCAGCAGCCAAGAGCGTCGCGGGGTGGGGGGGACCCAGTACTTC. This encodes CASSQERRGVGGTQYF.

This chain uses TRBV2 with TRBJ1-1; D is possibly TRBD1 (5 bases). V lost 1 base and J 0 bases, leaving 15 bases between the germline ends. Germline assignment: CDR1 SNHLY and CDR2 FYNNEI. This CDR3 is 17 amino acids long. This CDR3 reads CASSEVARDFMNTEAFF. Here the CDR3 DNA reads TGTGCCAGCAGTGAAGTGGCCAGGGATTTTATGAACACTGAAGCTTTCTTT. The full variable domain, completed using reference TRBV2 and TRBJ1-1, is EPEVTQTPSHQVTQMGQEVILRCVPISNHLYFYWYRQILGQKVEFLVSFYNNEISEKSEIFDDQFSVERPDGSNFTLKIRSTKLEDSAMYFCASSEVARDFMNTEAFFGQGTRLTVV.

There are a few counts of this clone. The genes are TRBV11-2 and TRBJ1-4; D uncertain. Germline lookup yields CDR1 SGHAT and CDR2 FQNNGV. The CDR3 runs 14 residues. V was pared by 5 bases and J by 4 bases, with 11 bases between. The CDR3 DNA reads as TGTGCCAGCAGCGCCCGGGGTTATAATGAAAAACTGTTTTTT. It is translated as CASSARGYNEKLFF.

The rearrangement uses TRBV9 and TRBJ1-1, with D unclear. The germline gives CDR1 SGDLS, CDR2 YYNGEE. The ends were cut back, 4 bases at V and 3 bases at J, with 13 bases in the middle. The CDR3 sequence is 14 residues long. DNA for the CDR3: TGTGCCAGCAGCTCCTTAGCATGGGACACTGAAGCTTTCTTT. Its protein product is CASSSLAWDTEAFF.

This chain connects TRBV28 to TRBJ2-1; the D gene is possibly TRBD1 (5 bases). CDR3 size: 15 residues. Germline lookup yields CDR1 MDHEN and CDR2 SYDVKM. Between the trimmed V and J ends, which lost 1 base and 4 bases, there was a span of 11 bases. Here the CDR3 DNA reads TGTGCCAGCAGTTTATCGGCTGACAGTTACAATGAGCAGTTCTTC. It codes for CASSLSADSYNEQFF.

The genes are TRBV11-2 and TRBJ1-1; D perhaps matches TRBD1 (6 bases). Germline CDR1 is SGHAT and CDR2 is FQNNGV. Trimming took 5 bases from V and 1 from J, leaving 20 bases between them. The CDR3 spans 17 residues. The CDR3 region is CASSRDGSQGWNTEAFF. CDR3 coding DNA: TGTGCCAGCAGCCGAGACGGATCACAGGGATGGAACACTGAAGCTTTCTTT.

The V and J genes are TRBV5-1 and TRBJ1-5; 8 nucleotides agree with TRBD1. The ends lost 4 bases at V and 5 bases at J; junction bases unmatched: 8. This CDR3 is 15 amino acids long. Per germline, CDR1 SGHRS and CDR2 YFSETQ. CDR3 region: CASSVGTGVDQPQHF. For the CDR3, the DNA is TGCGCCAGCAGCGTCGGGACAGGTGTAGATCAGCCCCAGCATTTT.

This clone was recorded only once. The chain recombines TRBV12-3 or TRBV12-4 with TRBJ2-7; D perhaps matches TRBD1 (5 bases). The V end lost 5 bases, the J end lost 2 bases, and 10 bases lay between the germline ends. The CDR3 extends over 13 amino acids. The CDR3: CASSTTATYEQYF. Here the CDR3 DNA reads TGTGCCAGCAGTACGACAGCAACCTACGAGCAGTACTTC.